This record looks at one T cell receptor (beta chain) sequence and its context. This CDR3 is 15 amino acids long. Germline lookup yields CDR1 SGHVS and CDR2 FNYEAQ. Trimming removed 5 bases from V and 4 bases from J, with 17 bases in between. These data belong to a study of blood T cell repertoires in COVID-19. Study overall: The United States, Italy and Spain supplied acute and convalescent COVID-19 samples.

Original analysis: By means of reference gene primer amplification, nucleated cell counts were estimated. Assay: immunoSEQ multiplex PCR; the TCRdb copy retains only in-frame clones and omits some. The DNA gave D and trimming, while V, J and clone size come from that table. Here the sample spans under 300,000 clones, 80% to 85% being singletons. Sequencing was performed on peripheral blood. This receptor was taken from a woman under 30 with acute or convalescent COVID-19. The V gene is TRBV7-6, the J gene TRBJ1-1; the D is unclear. The CDR3 here is CASSPGPDSTTEAFF. In DNA, the CDR3 is TGTGCCAGCAGCCCCGGGCCGGACTCGACCACTGAAGCTTTCTTT.